This TCR beta chain was sequenced for a study of control samples from healthy donors and cancer patients. CDR3 length: 10 residues. Sequenced by immunoSEQ multiplex PCR; TCRdb stores in-frame clones only, minus some. The table has 100,000 to 150,000 clones, 80% to 95% seen once; the top ten hold less than 7%. V usage is TRBV21-1 and J usage is TRBJ1-5. TRBV21-1 is reported as a pseudogene. The specimen was blood. The clonotype comes from a man aged 18 to 29 in good health. CDR3 sequence: CASSSPTQHF. The CDR3 DNA sequence: TGTGCCAGCAGCTCGCCGACCCAGCATTTT.